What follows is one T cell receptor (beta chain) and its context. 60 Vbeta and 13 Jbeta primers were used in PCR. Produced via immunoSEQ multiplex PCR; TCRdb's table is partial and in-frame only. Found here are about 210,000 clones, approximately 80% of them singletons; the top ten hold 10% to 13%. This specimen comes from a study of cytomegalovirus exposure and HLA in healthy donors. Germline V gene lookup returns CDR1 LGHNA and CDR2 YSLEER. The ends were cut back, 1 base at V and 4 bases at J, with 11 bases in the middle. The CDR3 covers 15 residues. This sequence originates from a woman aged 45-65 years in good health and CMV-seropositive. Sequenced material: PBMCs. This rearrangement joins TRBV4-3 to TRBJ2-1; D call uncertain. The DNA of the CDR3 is TGCGCCAGCAGCCAAGTCCCCTTGTCGTACAATGAGCAGTTCTTC. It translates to CASSQVPLSYNEQFF.